Here is one TCR beta chain with its context. Authors' data handling: Amplification with reference gene primers provided the estimates of nucleated cell counts. Clones were read by immunoSEQ multiplex PCR, and TCRdb kept only the in-frame ones, dropping some. D and trimming were read from the DNA, whereas the V and J calls and clone size are those reported in that table. The table records roughly 250,000 clones, 80% to 90% of them present only once. The data derive from a study of blood T cell repertoires in COVID-19. Study information: The United States, Italy and Spain supplied acute and convalescent COVID-19 samples. PBMCs, B-cell-depleted T cells, or T cells provided the cDNA or gDNA that made up the material.

Germline CDR1 and CDR2: SGHTA and FQGTGA. The CDR3 runs 18 residues. Trimming took 5 bases from V and 2 from J, leaving 23 bases between them. V gene TRBV7-3 combines with J gene TRBJ2-3, with a possible D match to TRBD2 (7 bases). The receptor comes from a man aged 25-45 years with acute or convalescent COVID-19. Sequenced input: peripheral blood. CDR3 DNA: TGTGCCAGCAGCCTCCACTCGCTCTGGGGGGGGGCCACAGATACGCAGTATTTT. Protein sequence: CASSLHSLWGGATDTQYF.